The 5 T cell receptor beta chains listed next were all sequenced from one sample in a study of T cells in localized non-small cell lung cancer. The method was immunoSEQ multiplex PCR; TCRdb's version includes in-frame clones alone and lacks a portion of them. Of around 50,000 clones detected, around 83% appear once; the ten largest clones hold less than 20%. Sample: peripheral blood, taken before any cancer treatment. These receptors came from a female donor older than 55 with stage II squamous cell lung carcinoma.

This rearrangement joins TRBV6-5 to TRBJ1-1; possibly TRBD1 for D (5 bases). CDR1 is MNHEY and CDR2 is SVGAGI in the germline V gene. V lost 11 bases to trimming and J lost 4 bases, with 17 bases between them. This CDR3 is 13 amino acids long. This CDR3 is CASWEGLGTEAFF. CDR3 nucleotide sequence: TGTGCCTCTTGGGAGGGGTTGGGCACTGAAGCTTTCTTT.

The chain combines TRBV7-9 with TRBJ1-1; a possible D gene is TRBD1 (5 bases). Germline V CDR1 and CDR2: SEHNR, FQNEAQ (reference sequence). The CDR3 runs to 13 residues. Trimming removed 2 bases at V and 6 bases at J, with 10 bases between. The CDR3 coding sequence is TGTGCCAGCAGCTTACCCGGGGGGGCTGAAGCTTTCTTT. It yields the protein CASSLPGGAEAFF.

CDR3 DNA: TGTGCTAGTACCACCGGACCCACAGATACGCAGTATTTT. Translation gives CASTTGPTDTQYF. The V and J genes are TRBV12-5 and TRBJ2-3; D unresolved. Germline-derived CDR1 and CDR2 are LGHNT and FRNRAP. V lost 8 bases to trimming and J lost 2 bases, with 11 bases between them. The CDR3 loop spans 13 amino acids.

The chain combines TRBV6-5 with TRBJ1-2, with D possibly being TRBD1 (6 bases). The CDR3 length is 13 residues. Germline CDR1 is MNHEY and CDR2 is SVGAGI. Between the trimmed V and J ends, which lost 7 bases and 4 bases, there was a span of 13 bases. The chain's CDR3 is CASKQGLGYGYTF. As DNA, the CDR3 is TGTGCCAGCAAACAGGGTTTAGGCTATGGCTACACCTTC.

The V call is TRBV19, the J call TRBJ2-3; TRBD2 matches at 14 bases. There are 16 residues in the CDR3. V dropped 7 bases and J dropped 4; count of bases not matched to a gene: 7. Germline CDR1 is LNHDA and CDR2 is SQIVND (reference sequence). In DNA, the CDR3 is TGTGCCAGTAAATCGACTAGCGGGGGGGTAGCAGATACGCAGTATTTT. It encodes CASKSTSGGVADTQYF.